The sequence of this TCR beta chain was determined in a study of blood T cell repertoires in COVID-19. Overall study context: Acute and convalescent COVID-19 specimens originated in the United States, Italy and Spain. In each case, the material was cDNA or gDNA derived from T cells, B-cell-depleted T cells, or PBMCs.

This CDR3 is built from 14 residues. CDR1 is SQVTM and CDR2 is ANQGSEA in the germline V gene. J was trimmed by 5 bases and V by 1 base; bases with no gene match: 3. Seattle's enrolled individuals joined amid active infection and were then monitored longitudinally. This table comes from immunoSEQ multiplex PCR, and its TCRdb copy is limited to in-frame clones, with some not included. The sample yields about 210,000 clones, around four fifths seen once. The sequenced sample was peripheral blood. V and J are TRBV29-1 and TRBJ2-5; TRBD2 aligns across 11 bases. The sequence came from a woman in her seventies with COVID-19, enrolled during active disease. CDR3 sequence (DNA): TGCAGCGTTGAAGTAGCGGGAGGGGTGGAGACCCAGTACTTC. Translated: CSVEVAGGVETQYF.